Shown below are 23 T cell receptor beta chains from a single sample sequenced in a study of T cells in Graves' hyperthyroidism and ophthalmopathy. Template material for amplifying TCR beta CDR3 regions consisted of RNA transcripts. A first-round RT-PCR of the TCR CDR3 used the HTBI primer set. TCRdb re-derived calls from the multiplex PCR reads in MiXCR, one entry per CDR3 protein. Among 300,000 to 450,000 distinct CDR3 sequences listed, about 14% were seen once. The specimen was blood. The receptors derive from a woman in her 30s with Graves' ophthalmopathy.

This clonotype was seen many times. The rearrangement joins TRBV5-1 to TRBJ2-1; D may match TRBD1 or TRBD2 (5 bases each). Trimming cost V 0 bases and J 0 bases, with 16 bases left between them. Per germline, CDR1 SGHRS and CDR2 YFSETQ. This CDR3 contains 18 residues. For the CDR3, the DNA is TGCGCCAGCAGCTTGGATACAAAAGGGACGAGCTCCTACAATGAGCAGTTCTTC. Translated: CASSLDTKGTSSYNEQFF.

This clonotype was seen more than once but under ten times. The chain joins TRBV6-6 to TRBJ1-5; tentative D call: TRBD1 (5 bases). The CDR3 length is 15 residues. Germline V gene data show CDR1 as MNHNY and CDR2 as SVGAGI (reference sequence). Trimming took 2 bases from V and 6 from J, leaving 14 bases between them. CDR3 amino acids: CASSYGDPGSQPQHF. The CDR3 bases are TGTGCCAGCAGTTACGGCGATCCAGGGAGTCAGCCCCAGCATTTT.

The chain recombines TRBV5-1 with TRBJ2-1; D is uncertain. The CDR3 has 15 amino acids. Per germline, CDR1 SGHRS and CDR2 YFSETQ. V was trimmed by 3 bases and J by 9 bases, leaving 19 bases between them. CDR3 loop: CASSYDRPPMSEQFF. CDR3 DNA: TGCGCCAGCAGCTACGATAGACCACCAATGTCTGAGCAGTTCTTC.

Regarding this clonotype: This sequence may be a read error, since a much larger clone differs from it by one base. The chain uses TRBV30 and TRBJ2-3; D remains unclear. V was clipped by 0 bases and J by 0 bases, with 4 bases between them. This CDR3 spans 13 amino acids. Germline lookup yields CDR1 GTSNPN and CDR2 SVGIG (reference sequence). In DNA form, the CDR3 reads TGTGCCTGGAGTGTTGGTAGCACAGATACGCAGTATTTT. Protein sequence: CAWSVGSTDTQYF.

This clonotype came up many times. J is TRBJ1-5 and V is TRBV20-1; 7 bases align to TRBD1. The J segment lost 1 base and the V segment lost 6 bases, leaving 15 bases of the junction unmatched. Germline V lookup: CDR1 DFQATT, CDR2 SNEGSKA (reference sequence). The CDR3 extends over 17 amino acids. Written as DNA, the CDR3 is TGCAGTGCGAAGAGGGGGCGGTGGGGGCTGAGCAATCAGCCCCAGCATTTT. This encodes CSAKRGRWGLSNQPQHF.

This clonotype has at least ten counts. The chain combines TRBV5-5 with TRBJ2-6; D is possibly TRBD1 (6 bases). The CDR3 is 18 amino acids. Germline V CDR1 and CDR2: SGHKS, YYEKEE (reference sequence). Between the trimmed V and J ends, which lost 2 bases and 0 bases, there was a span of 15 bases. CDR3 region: CASSFRTQGRSGANVLTF. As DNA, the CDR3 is TGTGCCAGCAGCTTTAGGACACAGGGACGCTCTGGGGCCAACGTCCTGACTTTC.

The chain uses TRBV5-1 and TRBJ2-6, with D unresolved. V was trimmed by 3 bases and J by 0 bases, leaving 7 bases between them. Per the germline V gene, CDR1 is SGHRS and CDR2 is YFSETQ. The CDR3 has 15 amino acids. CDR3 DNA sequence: TGCGCCAGCAGCTCTCAATCCTCTGGGGCCAACGTCCTGACTTTC. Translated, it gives CASSSQSSGANVLTF.

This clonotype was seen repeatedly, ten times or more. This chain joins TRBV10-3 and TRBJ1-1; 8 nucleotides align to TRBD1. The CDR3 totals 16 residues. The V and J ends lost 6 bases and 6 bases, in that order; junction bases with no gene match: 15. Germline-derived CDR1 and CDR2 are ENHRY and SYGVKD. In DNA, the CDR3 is TGTGCCATCAGCTCCGACCGGGACAGGATTTTCGCTGAAGCTTTCTTT. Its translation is CAISSDRDRIFAEAFF.

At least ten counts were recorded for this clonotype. CDR3 nucleotides: TGTGCCACCAGCTGGGTAAGGGGACTAGTTCTGAATGAGCAGTTCTTC. It translates to CATSWVRGLVLNEQFF. V and J are TRBV15 and TRBJ2-1, with TRBD2 identical over 8 bases. Germline CDR1 is LNHNV and CDR2 is YYDKDF (reference sequence). The trim removed 5 bases at V and 7 bases at J, leaving 13 bases unmatched. CDR3 length: 16 amino acids.

The CDR3 nucleotides read TGTGCCAGCAGCTTGAACCGGGCCCGAGGTCTTAGTTCACCCCTCCACTTT. Translating it yields CASSLNRARGLSSPLHF. The rearrangement joins TRBV5-6 to TRBJ1-6; D is undetermined. The germline CDR1 and CDR2 sequences are SGHDT and YYEEEE. There are 17 residues in the CDR3. The V end lost 1 base, the J end lost 9 bases, and 20 bases lay between the germline ends.

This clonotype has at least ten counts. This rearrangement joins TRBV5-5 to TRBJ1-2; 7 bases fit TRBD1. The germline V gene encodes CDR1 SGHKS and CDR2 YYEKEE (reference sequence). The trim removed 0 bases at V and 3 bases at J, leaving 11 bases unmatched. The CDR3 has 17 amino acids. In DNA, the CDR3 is TGTGCCAGCAGCTTGGAACTGAACAGGGGACTTGACTATGGCTACACCTTC. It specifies CASSLELNRGLDYGYTF.

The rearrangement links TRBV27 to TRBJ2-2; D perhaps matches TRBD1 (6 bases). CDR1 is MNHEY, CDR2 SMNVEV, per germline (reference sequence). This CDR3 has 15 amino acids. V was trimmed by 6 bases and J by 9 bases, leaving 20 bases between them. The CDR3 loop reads CASSVAQGVFRELFF. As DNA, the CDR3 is TGTGCCAGCAGCGTTGCACAGGGCGTCTTTCGGGAGCTGTTTTTT.

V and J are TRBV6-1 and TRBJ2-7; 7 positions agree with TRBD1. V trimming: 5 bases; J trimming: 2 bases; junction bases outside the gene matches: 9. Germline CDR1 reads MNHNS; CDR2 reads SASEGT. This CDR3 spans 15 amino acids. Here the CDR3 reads CASSYGTGAPYEQYF. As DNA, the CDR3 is TGTGCCAGCAGTTATGGCACAGGGGCCCCCTACGAGCAGTACTTC.

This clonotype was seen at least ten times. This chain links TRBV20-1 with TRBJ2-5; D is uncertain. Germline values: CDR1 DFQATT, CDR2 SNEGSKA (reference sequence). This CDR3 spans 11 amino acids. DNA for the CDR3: TGCAGCCCAAGACGGGAAGAGACCCAGTACTTC. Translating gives CSPRREETQYF.

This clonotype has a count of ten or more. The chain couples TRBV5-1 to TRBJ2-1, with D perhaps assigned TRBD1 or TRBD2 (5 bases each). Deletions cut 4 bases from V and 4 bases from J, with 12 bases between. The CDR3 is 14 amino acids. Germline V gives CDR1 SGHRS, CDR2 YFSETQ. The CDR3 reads CASSDRDGYNEQFF. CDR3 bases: TGCGCCAGCAGCGACCGGGACGGTTACAATGAGCAGTTCTTC.

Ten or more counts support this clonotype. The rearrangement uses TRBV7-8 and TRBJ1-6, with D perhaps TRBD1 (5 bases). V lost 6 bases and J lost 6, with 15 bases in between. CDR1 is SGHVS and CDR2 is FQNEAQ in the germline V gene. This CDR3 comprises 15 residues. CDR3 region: CASSETVGPNSPLHF. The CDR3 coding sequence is TGTGCCAGCAGTGAGACAGTTGGTCCTAATTCACCCCTCCACTTT.

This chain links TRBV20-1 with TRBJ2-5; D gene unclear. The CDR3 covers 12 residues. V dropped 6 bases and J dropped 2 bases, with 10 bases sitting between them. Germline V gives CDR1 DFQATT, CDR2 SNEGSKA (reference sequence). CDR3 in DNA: TGCAGTGCCCAGACTTCTCAAGAGACCCAGTACTTC. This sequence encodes CSAQTSQETQYF.

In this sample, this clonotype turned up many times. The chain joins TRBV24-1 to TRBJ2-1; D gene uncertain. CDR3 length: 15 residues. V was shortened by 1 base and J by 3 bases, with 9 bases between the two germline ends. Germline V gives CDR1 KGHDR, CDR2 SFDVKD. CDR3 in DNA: TGTGCCACCAGTGATTTTGTTACTGGCTACAATGAGCAGTTCTTC. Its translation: CATSDFVTGYNEQFF.

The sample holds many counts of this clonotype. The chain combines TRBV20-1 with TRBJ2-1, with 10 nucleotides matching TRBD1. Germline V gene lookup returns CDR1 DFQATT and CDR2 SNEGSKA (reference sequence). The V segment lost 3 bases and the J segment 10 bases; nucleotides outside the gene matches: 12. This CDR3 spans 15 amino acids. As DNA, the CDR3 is TGCAGTGCTAGGAGGGACAGGGGTACAACCAAGGAGCAGTTCTTC. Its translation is CSARRDRGTTKEQFF.

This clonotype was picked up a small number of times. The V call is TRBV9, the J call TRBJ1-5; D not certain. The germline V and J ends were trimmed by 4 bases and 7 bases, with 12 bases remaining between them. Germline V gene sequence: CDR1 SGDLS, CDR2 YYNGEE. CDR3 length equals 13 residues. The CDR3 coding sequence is TGTGCCAGCAGCCCCGCTCCTTCGCAGCCCCAGCATTTT. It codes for CASSPAPSQPQHF.

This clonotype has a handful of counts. The CDR3 DNA is TGCGCCAGCAGCCACCGGGTTGATGGGAACACCGGGGAGCTGTTTTTT. Translating it yields CASSHRVDGNTGELFF. The chain has TRBV4-1 and TRBJ2-2; D is ambiguous. CDR3 length equals 16 residues. Germline CDR1 reads MGHRA; CDR2 reads YSYEKL. Trimming removed 3 bases at V and 1 base at J, with 12 bases between.

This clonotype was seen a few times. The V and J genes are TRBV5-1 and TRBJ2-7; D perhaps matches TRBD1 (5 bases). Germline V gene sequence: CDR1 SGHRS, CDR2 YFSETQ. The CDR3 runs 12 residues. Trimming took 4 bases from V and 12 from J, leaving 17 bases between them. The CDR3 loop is CASSTQLGQLYF. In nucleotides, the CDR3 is TGCGCCAGCAGCACCCAGCTGGGGCAGCTGTACTTC.

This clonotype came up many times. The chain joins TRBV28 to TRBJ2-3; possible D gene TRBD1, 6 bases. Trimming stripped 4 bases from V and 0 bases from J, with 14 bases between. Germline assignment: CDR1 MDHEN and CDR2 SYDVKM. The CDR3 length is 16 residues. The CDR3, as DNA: TGTGCCAGCAGTTCTGGACAGATTCCTAGCACAGATACGCAGTATTTT. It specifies CASSSGQIPSTDTQYF.